These T cell receptor beta chains were read from a single sample in a study of blood T cell repertoires in COVID-19. Clones were sequenced by immunoSEQ multiplex PCR, and TCRdb holds only the in-frame ones, with some missing. The repertoire holds more than 95,000 clones, approximately 80% seen once, with about 6.8% in the top ten. Material for sequencing was peripheral blood. The receptors stem from a man aged 65-85 years with acute or convalescent COVID-19. CDR3s include the opening cysteine and the closing phenylalanine or tryptophan.

V	J	CDR3
TRBV29-1	TRBJ2-1	CSVEGGDRGSYNEQFF
TRBV30	TRBJ1-6	CAWSEGQYNSPLHF
TRBV7-2	TRBJ2-2	CASSLAGVGTGELFF
TRBV29-1	TRBJ2-7	CSVGTGPYEQYF
TRBV19	TRBJ1-5	CASMRDNQPQHF
TRBV18	TRBJ2-2	CASSPPRGTGELFF
TRBV6-2/TRBV6-3	TRBJ2-7	CASSYLSLRRSSYEQYF
TRBV27	TRBJ1-1	CASSSTGGTRAEAFF
TRBV11-1	TRBJ2-1	CASSLRQGNEQFF
TRBV19	TRBJ1-1	CASSTSKPEAFF
TRBV7-2	TRBJ2-3	CASSTNRGGRTDTQYF
TRBV7-8	TRBJ2-2	CASSLGLAGYTGELFF
TRBV11-1	TRBJ2-5	CASSSDGRETQYF
TRBV30	TRBJ1-6	CAWSKGSPLHF
TRBV7-9	TRBJ2-5	CASIRGQGLQETQYF
TRBV6-1	TRBJ1-6	CASSFDSDYNSPLHF
TRBV7-9	TRBJ2-7	CASSFPQYSGGYSPFEQYF
TRBV19	TRBJ2-3	CASSAGGDTQYF
TRBV27	TRBJ2-1	CASSIAGGNNEQFF
TRBV18	TRBJ1-4	CASSPTTGYSNEKLFF
TRBV7-2	TRBJ1-1	CASLAQQGGTEAFF
TRBV30	TRBJ2-7	CAWREPGTVNYEQYF
TRBV5-5	TRBJ2-6	CASSPAGGGGNVLTF